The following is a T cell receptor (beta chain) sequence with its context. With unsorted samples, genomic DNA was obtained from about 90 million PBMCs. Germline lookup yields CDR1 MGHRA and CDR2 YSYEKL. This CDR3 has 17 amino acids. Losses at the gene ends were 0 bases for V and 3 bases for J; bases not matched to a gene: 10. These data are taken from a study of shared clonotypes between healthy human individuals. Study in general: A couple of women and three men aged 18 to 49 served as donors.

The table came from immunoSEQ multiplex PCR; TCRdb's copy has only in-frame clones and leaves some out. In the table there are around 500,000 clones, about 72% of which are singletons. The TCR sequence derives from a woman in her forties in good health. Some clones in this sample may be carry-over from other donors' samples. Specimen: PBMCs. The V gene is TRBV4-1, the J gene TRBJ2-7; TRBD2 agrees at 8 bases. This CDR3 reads CASSQDRSSGTNYEQYF. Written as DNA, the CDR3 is TGCGCCAGCAGCCAAGATCGTAGTAGCGGGACCAACTACGAGCAGTACTTC.